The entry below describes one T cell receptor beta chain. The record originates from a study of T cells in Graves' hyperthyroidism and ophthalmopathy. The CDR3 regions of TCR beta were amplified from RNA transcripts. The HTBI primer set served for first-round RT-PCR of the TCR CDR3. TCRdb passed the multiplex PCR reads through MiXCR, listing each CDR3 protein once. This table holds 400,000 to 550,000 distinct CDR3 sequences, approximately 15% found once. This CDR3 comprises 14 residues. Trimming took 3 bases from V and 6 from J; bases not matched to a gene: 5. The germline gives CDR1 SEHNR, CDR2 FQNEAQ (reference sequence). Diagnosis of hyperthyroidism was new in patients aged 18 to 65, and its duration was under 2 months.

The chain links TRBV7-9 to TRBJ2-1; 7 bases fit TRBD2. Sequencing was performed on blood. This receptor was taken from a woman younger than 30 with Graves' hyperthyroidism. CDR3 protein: CASSLWLAVNEQFF. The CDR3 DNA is TGTGCCAGCAGCTTGTGGCTAGCGGTCAATGAGCAGTTCTTC.